This T cell receptor beta chain was sequenced for a study of cytomegalovirus exposure and HLA in healthy donors. Findings and limits, study-wide: CMV serostatus stood as the only immune exposure information on hand. Later analysis found that TCR beta chains associated with HLA were more clonally expanded than other, equally common chains.

As concerns this clone: Its antigen is unknown.

The PCR employed 60 Vbeta primers together with 13 Jbeta primers. Here immunoSEQ multiplex PCR was the method, and the copy in TCRdb shows in-frame clones only, minus some. The data contain roughly 110,000 clones, over 60% of them singletons. The sample comprised PBMCs. The TCR was taken from a man aged 25 to 45 in good health and CMV-seropositive.

The CDR3 sequence: CAWSDDRGTFF. CDR3 nucleotides: TGTGCCTGGAGTGACGACAGGGGAACTTTCTTT. V is TRBV30 and J is TRBJ1-1; 8 bases are a match to TRBD1. Germline CDR1 is GTSNPN and CDR2 is SVGIG (reference sequence). After removal of 1 base from V and 12 bases from J, the junction contained 4 bases not matched to a gene. The CDR3 sequence is 11 residues long.